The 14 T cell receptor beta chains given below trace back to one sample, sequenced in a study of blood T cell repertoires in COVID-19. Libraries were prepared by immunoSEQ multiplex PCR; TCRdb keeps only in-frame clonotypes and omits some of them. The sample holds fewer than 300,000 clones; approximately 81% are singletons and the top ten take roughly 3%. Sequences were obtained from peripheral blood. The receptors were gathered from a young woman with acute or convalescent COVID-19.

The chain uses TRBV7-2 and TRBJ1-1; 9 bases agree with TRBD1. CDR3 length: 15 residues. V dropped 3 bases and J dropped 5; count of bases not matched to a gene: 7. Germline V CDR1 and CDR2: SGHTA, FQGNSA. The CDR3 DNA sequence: TGTGCCAGCAGCTTGAATGGACAGGGGAGGACTGAAGCTTTCTTT. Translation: CASSLNGQGRTEAFF.

The CDR3: CASSLLAGVQDEQFF. In DNA, the CDR3 is TGTGCCAGCAGTTTGCTAGCGGGAGTTCAGGATGAGCAGTTCTTC. V is TRBV6-6 and J is TRBJ2-1; 10 nucleotides align to TRBD2. Germline CDR1 reads MNHNY; CDR2 reads SVGAGI (reference sequence). The CDR3 covers 15 residues. V was pared by 4 bases and J by 8 bases, with 8 bases of the junction left unmatched.

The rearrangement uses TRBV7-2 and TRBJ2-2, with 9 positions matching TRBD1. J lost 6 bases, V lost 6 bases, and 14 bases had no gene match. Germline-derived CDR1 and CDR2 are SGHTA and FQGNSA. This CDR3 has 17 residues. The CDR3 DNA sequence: TGTGCCAGCAGTCCTACAGGGGGCCAAACGGGAGCCGGGGAGCTGTTTTTT. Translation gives CASSPTGGQTGAGELFF.

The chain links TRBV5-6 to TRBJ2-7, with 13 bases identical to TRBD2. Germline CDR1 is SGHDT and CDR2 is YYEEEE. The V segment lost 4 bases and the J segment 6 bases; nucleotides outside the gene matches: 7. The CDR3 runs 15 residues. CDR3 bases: TGTGCCAGCAGCCAACTAGCGGGAGGGCTAGGCGAGCAGTACTTC. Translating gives CASSQLAGGLGEQYF.

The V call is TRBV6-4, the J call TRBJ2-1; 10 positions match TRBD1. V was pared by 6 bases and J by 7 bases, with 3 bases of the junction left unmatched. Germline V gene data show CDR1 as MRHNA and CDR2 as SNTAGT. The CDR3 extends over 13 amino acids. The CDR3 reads CASSRDRGNEQFF. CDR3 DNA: TGTGCCAGCAGCCGGGACAGGGGAAATGAGCAGTTCTTC.

The CDR3 protein is CASMGGGSGTQYF. As DNA, the CDR3 is TGTGCCAGCATGGGTGGGGGGAGCGGGACCCAGTACTTC. The chain couples TRBV28 to TRBJ2-5, with a weak D call TRBD2 (6 bases). Trimming shortened V by 7 bases and J by 7 bases, and 16 bases separated the two germline ends. Germline V gene data show CDR1 as MDHEN and CDR2 as SYDVKM. The CDR3 is made up of 13 amino acids. The full variable domain, its missing parts supplied by reference TRBV28 and TRBJ2-5, is DVKVTQSSRYLVKRTGEKVFLECVQDMDHENMFWYRQDPGLGLRLIYFSYDVKMKEKGDIPEGYSVSREKKERFSLILESASTNQTSMYLCASMGGGSGTQYFGPGTRLLVL.

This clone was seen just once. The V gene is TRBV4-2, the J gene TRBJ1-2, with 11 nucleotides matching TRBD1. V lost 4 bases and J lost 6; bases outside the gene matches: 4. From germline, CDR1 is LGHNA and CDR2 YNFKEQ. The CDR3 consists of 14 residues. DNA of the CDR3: TGTGCCAGCAGCCTAGGGGACAGGGGGAATGGCTACACCTTC. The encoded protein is CASSLGDRGNGYTF.

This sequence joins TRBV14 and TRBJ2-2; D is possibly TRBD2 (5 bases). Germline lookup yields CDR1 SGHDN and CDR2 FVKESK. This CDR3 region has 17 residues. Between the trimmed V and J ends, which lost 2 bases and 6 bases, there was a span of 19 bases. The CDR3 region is CASSQLAISSFSGELFF. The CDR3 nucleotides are TGTGCCAGCAGCCAATTAGCGATCTCGTCTTTTTCCGGGGAGCTGTTTTTT.

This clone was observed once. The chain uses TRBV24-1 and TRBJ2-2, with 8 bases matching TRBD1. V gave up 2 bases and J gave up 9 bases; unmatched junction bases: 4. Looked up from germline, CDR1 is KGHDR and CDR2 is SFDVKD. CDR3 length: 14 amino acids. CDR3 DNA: TGTGCCACCAGTGATTCCAGACAGGGGTGGGAGCTGTTTTTT. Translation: CATSDSRQGWELFF.

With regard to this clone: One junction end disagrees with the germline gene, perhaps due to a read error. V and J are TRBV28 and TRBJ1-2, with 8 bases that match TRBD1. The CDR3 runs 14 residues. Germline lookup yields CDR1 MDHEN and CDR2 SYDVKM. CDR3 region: CASSLRPAGQGSTF. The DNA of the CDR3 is TGTGCCAGCAGTTTGAGGCCCGCTGGACAGGGCTCCACCTTC.

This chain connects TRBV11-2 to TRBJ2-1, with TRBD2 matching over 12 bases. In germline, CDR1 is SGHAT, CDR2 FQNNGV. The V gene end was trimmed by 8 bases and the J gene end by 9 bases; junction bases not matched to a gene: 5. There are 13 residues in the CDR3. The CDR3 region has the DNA TGTGCCAGCTCCGGACTAGCGGGATTTGAGCAGTTCTTC. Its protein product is CASSGLAGFEQFF.

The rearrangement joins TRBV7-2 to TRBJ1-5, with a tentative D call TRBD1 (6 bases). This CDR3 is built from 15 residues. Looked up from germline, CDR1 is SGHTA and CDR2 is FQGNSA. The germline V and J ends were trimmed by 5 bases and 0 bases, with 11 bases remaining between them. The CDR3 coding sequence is TGTGCCAGCAGCCGCCGACAGGATAGCAATCAGCCCCAGCATTTT. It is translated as CASSRRQDSNQPQHF.

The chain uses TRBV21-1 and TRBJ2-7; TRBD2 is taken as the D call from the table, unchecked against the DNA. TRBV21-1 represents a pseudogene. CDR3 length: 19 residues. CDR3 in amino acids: CASRKAGDRLAANSYEQYF. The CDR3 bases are TGTGCCAGCAGAAAGGCAGGGGACAGACTAGCGGCAAACTCCTACGAGCAGTACTTC.

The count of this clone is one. The CDR3: CASSQEGSGVAYNEQFF. The CDR3 region has the DNA TGCGCCAGCAGCCAAGAAGGGTCGGGAGTGGCCTACAATGAGCAGTTCTTC. V and J are TRBV4-3 and TRBJ2-1; weak D call: TRBD2 (6 bases). Per germline, CDR1 LGHNA and CDR2 YSLEER. Deletions cut 0 bases from V and 2 bases from J, with 14 bases between. There are 17 residues in the CDR3.